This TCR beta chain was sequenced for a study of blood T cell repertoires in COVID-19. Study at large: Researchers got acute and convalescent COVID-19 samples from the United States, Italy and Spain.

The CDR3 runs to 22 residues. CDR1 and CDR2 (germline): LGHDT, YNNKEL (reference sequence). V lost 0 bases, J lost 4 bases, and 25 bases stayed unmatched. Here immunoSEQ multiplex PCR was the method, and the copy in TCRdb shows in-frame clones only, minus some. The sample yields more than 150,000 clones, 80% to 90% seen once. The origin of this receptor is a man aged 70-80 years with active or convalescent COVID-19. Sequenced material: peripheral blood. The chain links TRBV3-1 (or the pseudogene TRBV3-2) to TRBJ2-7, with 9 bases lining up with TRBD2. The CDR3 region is CASSQDRSPYLASSGNLYEQYF. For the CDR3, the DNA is TGTGCCAGCAGCCAAGATCGCAGCCCATACTTAGCGTCTAGCGGGAACTTATACGAGCAGTACTTC.